This TCR beta chain appears in the sequencing data of a study of shared clonotypes between healthy human individuals. Overall study findings and caveats: An expected dependence of interdonor clonotype sharing on sequencing depth was noted.

As concerns this clone: Its antigen is not identified.

From germline, CDR1 is SNHLY and CDR2 FYNNEI. With 6 bases removed from V and 0 bases from J, the gap between germline ends came to 12 bases. The CDR3 totals 15 residues. Healthy HIV-negative adults with no recent acute infections or vaccinations were recruited as donors. Libraries were prepared by immunoSEQ multiplex PCR; TCRdb keeps only in-frame clonotypes and omits some of them. The sample includes fewer than 850,000 clones, around 72% seen only once; the top ten take approximately 1.8%. This clonotype was obtained from a woman between 25 and 40 years old in good health. The source material was memory CD4+ T cells sorted from blood. Subset of the sample: CD45RA-negative fraction. V gene TRBV2 combines with J gene TRBJ2-4; D is uncertain. For the CDR3, the DNA is TGTGCCAGCAGGGGTCCACCTACAGCCAAAAACATTCAGTACTTC. It specifies CASRGPPTAKNIQYF.